The subject of this entry is one TCR beta chain. Its specificity is unknown. Only in-frame clones appear in the TCRdb table, and some are missing; sequencing was by immunoSEQ multiplex PCR. This table has fewer than 150,000 clones, about nine tenths appearing once. This specimen belongs to a study of cytomegalovirus exposure and HLA in healthy donors. Study-level information: Later, an analysis reported that the 120 or so validation repertoires had used the same platform as the approximately 690 first-cohort repertoires. Whole-study findings and limits: According to the study, around 150 TCR beta chains were cytomegalovirus-associated. A later analysis found first-cohort TCR clusters tended to co-occur in the 130 or so validation repertoires.

The germline CDR1 and CDR2 sequences are SGDLS and YYNGEE. V was clipped by 5 bases and J by 2 bases, with 13 bases between them. The CDR3 has 14 residues. The receptor was derived from a man under 40 in good health and CMV-seronegative. The sequenced sample consisted of PBMCs. The rearrangement uses TRBV9 and TRBJ1-2; weak D call: TRBD1 (6 bases). CDR3 amino acids: CASRVSGGNYGYTF. The CDR3 DNA follows: TGTGCCAGCAGGGTCTCGGGGGGCAACTATGGCTACACCTTC.